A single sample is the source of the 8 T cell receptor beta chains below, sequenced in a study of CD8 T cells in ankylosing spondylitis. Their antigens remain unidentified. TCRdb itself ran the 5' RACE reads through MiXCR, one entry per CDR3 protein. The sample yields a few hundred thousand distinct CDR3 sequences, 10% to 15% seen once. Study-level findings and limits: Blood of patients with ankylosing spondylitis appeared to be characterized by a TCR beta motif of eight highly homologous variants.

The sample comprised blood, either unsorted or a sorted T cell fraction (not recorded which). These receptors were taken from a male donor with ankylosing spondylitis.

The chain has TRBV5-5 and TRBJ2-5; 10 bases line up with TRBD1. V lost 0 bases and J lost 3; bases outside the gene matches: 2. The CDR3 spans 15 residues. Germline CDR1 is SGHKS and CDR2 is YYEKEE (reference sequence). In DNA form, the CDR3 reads TGTGCCAGCAGCTTGGAGGGGACAGGGGAAGAGACCCAGTACTTC. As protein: CASSLEGTGEETQYF.

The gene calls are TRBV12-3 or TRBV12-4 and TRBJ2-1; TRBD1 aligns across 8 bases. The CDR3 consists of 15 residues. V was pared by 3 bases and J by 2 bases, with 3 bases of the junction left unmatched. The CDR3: CASSFPDRAYNEQFF. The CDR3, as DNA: TGTGCCAGCAGTTTCCCGGACAGGGCCTACAATGAGCAGTTCTTC.

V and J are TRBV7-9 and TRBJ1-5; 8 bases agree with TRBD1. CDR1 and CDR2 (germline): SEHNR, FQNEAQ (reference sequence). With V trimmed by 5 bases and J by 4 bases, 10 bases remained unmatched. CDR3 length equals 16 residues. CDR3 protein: CASSAGQAPRNQPQHF. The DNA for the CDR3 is TGTGCCAGCAGCGCGGGACAGGCGCCCCGAAATCAGCCCCAGCATTTT. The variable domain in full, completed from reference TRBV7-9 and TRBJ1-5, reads DTGVSQNPRHKITKRGQNVTFRCDPISEHNRLYWYRQTLGQGPEFLTYFQNEAQLEKSRLLSDRFSAERPKGSFSTLEIQRTEQGDSAMYLCASSAGQAPRNQPQHFGDGTRLSIL.

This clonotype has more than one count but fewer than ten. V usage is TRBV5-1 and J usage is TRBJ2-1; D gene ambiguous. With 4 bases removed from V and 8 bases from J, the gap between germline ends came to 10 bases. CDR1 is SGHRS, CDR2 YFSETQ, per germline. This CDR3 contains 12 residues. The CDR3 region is CASSAEFYEQFF. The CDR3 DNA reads TGCGCCAGCAGCGCGGAGTTTTATGAGCAGTTCTTC.

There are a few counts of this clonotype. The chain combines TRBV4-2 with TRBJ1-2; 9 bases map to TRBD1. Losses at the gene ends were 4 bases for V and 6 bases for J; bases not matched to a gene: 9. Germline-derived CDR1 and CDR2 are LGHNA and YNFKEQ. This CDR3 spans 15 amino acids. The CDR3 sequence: CASSPRGTGTDGYTF. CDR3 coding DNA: TGTGCCAGCAGCCCCCGCGGGACAGGGACCGATGGCTACACCTTC.

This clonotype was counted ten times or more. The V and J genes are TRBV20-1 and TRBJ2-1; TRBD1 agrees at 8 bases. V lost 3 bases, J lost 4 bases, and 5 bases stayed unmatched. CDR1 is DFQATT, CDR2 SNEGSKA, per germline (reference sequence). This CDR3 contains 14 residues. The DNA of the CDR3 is TGCAGTGCTAGGGCCGGGACAGGATACAATGAGCAGTTCTTC. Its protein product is CSARAGTGYNEQFF.

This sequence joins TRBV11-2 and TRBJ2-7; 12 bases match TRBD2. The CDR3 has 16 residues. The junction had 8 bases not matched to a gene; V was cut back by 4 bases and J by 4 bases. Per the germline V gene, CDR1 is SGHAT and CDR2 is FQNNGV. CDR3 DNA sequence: TGTGCCAGCAGCTCAACCCTAGCGGGAGGGTTATACGAGCAGTACTTC. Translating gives CASSSTLAGGLYEQYF.

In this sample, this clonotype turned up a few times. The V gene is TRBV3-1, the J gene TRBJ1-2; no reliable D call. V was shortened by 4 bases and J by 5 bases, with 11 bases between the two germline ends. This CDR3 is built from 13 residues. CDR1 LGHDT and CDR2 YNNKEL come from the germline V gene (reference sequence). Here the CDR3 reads CASSPLAGYGYTF. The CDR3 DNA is TGTGCCAGCAGCCCCTTGGCGGGTTATGGCTACACCTTC.